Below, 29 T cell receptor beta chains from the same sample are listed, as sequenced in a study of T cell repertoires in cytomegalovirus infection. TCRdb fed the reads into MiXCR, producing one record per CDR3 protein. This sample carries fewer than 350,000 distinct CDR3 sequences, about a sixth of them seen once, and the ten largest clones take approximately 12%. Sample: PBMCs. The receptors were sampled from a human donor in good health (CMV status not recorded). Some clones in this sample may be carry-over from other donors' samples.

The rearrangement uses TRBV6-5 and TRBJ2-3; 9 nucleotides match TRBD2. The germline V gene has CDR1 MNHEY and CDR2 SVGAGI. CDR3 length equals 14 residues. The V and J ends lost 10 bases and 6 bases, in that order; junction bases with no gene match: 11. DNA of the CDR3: TGTGCCACCAGAATCGGGACTAGCCTTGATACGCAGTATTTT. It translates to CATRIGTSLDTQYF.

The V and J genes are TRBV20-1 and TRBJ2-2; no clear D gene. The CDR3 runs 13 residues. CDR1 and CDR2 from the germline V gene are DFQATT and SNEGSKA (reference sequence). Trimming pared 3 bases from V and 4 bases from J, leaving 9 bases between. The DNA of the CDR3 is TGCAGTGCTAGTGATATCGGCACCGGGGAGCTGTTTTTT. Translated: CSASDIGTGELFF.

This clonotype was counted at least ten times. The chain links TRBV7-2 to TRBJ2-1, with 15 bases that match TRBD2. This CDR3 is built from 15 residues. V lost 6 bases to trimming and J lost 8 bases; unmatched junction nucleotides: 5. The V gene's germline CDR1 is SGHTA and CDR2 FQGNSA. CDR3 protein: CASSLGLAGGDEQFF. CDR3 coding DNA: TGTGCCAGCAGTCTGGGACTAGCGGGGGGCGATGAGCAGTTCTTC.

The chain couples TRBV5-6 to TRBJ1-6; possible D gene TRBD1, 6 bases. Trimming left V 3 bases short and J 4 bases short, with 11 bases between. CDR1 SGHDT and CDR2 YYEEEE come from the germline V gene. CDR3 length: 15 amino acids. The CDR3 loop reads CASSSIQGYNSPLHF. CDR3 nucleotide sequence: TGTGCCAGCAGCTCAATACAGGGATATAATTCACCCCTCCACTTT.

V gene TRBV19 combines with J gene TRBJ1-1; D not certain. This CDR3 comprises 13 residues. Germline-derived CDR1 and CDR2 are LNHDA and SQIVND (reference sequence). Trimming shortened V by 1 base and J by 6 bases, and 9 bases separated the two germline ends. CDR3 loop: CASSIVPLAEAFF. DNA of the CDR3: TGTGCCAGTAGTATAGTCCCGTTGGCTGAAGCTTTCTTT.

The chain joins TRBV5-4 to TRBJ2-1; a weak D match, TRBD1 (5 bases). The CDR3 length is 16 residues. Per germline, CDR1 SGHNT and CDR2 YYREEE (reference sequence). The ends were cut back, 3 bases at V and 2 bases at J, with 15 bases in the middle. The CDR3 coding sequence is TGTGCCAGCAGCTCCCCCCTAGGGGATACCTACAATGAGCAGTTCTTC. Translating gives CASSSPLGDTYNEQFF.

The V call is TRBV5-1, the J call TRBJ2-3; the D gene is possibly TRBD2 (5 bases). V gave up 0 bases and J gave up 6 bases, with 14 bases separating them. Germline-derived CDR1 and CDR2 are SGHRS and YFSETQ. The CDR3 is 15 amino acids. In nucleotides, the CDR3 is TGCGCCAGCAGCTTGGGTCGTTTCGGGGATGATACGCAGTATTTT. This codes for CASSLGRFGDDTQYF.

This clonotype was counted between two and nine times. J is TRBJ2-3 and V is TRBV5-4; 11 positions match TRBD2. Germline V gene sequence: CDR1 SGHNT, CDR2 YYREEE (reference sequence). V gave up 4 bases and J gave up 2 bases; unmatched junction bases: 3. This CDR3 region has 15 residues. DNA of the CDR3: TGTGCCAGCAGCCGACTAGCGGGAAACACAGATACGCAGTATTTT. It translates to CASSRLAGNTDTQYF.

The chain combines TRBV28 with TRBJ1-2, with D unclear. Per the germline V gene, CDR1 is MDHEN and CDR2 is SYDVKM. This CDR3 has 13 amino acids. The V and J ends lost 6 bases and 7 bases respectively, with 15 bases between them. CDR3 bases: TGTGCCAGCAGGGGCGGACCTTCTTCTGGCTACACCTTC. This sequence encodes CASRGGPSSGYTF.

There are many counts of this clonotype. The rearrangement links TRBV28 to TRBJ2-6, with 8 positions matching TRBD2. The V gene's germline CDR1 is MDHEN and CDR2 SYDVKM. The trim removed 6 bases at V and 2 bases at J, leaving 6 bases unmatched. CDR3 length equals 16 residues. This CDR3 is CASRDGGGAGANVLTF. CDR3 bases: TGTGCCAGCAGGGACGGGGGGGGAGCTGGGGCCAACGTCCTGACTTTC. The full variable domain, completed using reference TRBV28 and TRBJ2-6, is DVKVTQSSRYLVKRTGEKVFLECVQDMDHENMFWYRQDPGLGLRLIYFSYDVKMKEKGDIPEGYSVSREKKERFSLILESASTNQTSMYLCASRDGGGAGANVLTFGAGSRLTVL.

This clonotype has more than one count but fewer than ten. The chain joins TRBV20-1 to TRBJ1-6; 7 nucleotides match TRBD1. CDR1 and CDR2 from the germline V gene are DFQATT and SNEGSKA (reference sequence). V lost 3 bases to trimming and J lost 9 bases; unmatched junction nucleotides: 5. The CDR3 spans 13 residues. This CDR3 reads CSASQGERSPLHF. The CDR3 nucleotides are TGCAGTGCTAGCCAGGGGGAACGTTCACCCCTCCACTTT.

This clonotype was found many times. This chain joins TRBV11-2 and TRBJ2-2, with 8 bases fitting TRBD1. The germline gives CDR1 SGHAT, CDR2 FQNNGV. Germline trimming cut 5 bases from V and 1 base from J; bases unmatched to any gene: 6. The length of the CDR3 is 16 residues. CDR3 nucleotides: TGTGCCAGCAGCCCCCTAGGACAGGGGAACACCGGGGAGCTGTTTTTT. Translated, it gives CASSPLGQGNTGELFF.

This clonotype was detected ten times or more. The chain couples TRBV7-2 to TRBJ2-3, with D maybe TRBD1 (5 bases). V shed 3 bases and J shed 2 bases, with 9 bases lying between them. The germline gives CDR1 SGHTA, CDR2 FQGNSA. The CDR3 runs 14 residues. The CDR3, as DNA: TGTGCCAGCAGCTTCAGACAGACCACAGATACGCAGTATTTT. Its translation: CASSFRQTTDTQYF.

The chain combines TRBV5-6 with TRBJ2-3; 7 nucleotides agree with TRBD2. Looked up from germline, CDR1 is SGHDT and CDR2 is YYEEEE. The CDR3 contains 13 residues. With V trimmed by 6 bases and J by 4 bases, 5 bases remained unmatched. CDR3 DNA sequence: TGTGCCAGCATCTCCCGGGGGGCAGATACGCAGTATTTT. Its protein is CASISRGADTQYF.

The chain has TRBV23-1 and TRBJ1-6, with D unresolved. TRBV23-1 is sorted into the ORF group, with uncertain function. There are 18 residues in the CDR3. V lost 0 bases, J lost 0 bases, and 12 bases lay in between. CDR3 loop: CASSQSRLSRSYNSPLHF. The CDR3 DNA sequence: TGCGCCAGCAGTCAATCTCGTCTAAGCCGCTCCTATAATTCACCCCTCCACTTT.

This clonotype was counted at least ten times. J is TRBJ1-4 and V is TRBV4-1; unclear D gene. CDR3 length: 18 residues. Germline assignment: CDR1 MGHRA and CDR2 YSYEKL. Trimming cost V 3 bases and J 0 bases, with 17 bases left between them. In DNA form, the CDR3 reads TGCGCCAGCAGCCAGGCGGACGGAGCAATCCCAACTAATGAAAAACTGTTTTTT. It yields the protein CASSQADGAIPTNEKLFF.

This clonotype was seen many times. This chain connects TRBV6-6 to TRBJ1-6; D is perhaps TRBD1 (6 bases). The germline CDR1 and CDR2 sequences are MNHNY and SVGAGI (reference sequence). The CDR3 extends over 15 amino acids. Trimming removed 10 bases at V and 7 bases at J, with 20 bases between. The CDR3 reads CATVQGDRENSPLHF. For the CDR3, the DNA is TGTGCCACCGTACAGGGAGACAGAGAAAATTCACCCCTCCACTTT.

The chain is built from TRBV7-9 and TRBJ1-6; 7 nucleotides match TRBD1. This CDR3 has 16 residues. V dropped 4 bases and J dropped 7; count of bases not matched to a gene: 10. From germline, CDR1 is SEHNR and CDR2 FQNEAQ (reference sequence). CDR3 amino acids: CASSSSAGGTNSPLHF. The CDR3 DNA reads TGTGCCAGCAGCTCCTCGGCAGGGGGAACCAATTCACCCCTCCACTTT.

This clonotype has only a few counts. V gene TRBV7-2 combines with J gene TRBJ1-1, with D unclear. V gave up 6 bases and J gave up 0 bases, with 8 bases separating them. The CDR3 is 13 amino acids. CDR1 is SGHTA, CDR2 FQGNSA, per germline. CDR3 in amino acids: CASSSELNTEAFF. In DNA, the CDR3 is TGTGCCAGCAGTTCCGAATTGAACACTGAAGCTTTCTTT.

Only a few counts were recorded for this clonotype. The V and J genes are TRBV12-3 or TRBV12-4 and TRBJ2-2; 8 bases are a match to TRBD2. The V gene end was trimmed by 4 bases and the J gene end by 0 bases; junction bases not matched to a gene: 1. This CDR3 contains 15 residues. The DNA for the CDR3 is TGTGCCAGCAGTTCTAGCGGGTCGAACACCGGGGAGCTGTTTTTT. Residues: CASSSSGSNTGELFF.

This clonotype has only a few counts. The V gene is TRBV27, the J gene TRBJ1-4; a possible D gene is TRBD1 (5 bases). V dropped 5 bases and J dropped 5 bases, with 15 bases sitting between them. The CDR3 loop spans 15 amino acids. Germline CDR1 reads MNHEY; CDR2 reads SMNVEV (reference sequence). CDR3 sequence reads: CASSDLGTVNEKLFF. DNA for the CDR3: TGTGCCAGCAGTGATCTAGGGACGGTCAATGAAAAACTGTTTTTT.

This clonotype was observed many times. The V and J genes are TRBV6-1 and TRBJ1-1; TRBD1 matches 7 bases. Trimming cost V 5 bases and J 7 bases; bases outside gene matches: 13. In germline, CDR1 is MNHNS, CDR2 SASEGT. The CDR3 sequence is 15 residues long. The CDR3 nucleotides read TGTGCCAGCAGTTATCCGGGACAGAGAAAAAATGAAGCTTTCTTT. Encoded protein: CASSYPGQRKNEAFF.

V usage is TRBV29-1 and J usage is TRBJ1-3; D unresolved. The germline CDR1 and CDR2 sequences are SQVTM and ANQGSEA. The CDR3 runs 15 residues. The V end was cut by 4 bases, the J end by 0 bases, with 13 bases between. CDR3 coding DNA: TGCAGCGTTGGGGCGGCTACTAGCTCTGGAAACACCATATATTTT. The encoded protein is CSVGAATSSGNTIYF.

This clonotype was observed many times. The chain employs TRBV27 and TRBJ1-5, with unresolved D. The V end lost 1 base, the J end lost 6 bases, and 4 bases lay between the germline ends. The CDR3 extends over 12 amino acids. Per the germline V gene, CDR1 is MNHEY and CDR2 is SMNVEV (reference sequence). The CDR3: CASSLYGQPQHF. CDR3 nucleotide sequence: TGTGCCAGCAGTTTATACGGTCAGCCCCAGCATTTT.

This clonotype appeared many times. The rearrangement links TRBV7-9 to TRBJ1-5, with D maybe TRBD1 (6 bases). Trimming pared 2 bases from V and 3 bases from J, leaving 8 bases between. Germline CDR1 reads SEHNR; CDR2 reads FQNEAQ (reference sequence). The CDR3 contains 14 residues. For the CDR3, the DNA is TGTGCCAGCAGCTTATCAGGGGACAATCAGCCCCAGCATTTT. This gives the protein CASSLSGDNQPQHF.

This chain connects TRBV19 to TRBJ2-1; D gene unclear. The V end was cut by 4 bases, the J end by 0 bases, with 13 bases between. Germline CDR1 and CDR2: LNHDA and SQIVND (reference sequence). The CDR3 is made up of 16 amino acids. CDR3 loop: CASSTLDGSSYNEQFF. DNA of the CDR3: TGTGCCAGTAGTACGTTGGACGGTAGCTCCTACAATGAGCAGTTCTTC.

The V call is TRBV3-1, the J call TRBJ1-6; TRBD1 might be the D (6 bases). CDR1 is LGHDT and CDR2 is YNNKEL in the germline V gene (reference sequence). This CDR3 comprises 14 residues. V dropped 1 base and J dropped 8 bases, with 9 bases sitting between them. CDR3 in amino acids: CASSQGGADSPLHF. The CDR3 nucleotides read TGTGCCAGCAGCCAAGGGGGGGCCGATTCACCCCTCCACTTT.

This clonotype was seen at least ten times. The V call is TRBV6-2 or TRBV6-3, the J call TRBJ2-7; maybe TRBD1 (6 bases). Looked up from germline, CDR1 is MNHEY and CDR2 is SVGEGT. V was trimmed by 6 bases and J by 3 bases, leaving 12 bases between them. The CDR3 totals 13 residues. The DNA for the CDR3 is TGTGCCAGCAGACAGGGTATCGGCTACGAGCAGTACTTC. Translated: CASRQGIGYEQYF.

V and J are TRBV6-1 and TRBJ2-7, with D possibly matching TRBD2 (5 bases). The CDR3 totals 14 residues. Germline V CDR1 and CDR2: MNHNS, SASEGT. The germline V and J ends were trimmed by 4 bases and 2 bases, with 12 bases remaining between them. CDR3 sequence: CASSVRGITYEQYF. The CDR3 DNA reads TGTGCCAGCAGTGTGAGAGGGATCACCTACGAGCAGTACTTC.